This T cell receptor beta chain was sequenced in a study of cytomegalovirus exposure and HLA in healthy donors. Study observations and caveats: Apparent HLA restriction characterized most CMV-associated TCR beta chains in a later analysis.

It was with 60 Vbeta and 13 Jbeta primers that the PCR ran. Data came from immunoSEQ multiplex PCR; TCRdb stores just in-frame clones and leaves some out. Of 150,000 to 200,000 clones in the sample, roughly 70% were seen once. Germline assignment: CDR1 MNHEY and CDR2 SMNVEV (reference sequence). Unmatched junction bases numbered 8, after V lost 3 bases and J lost 3 bases. The CDR3 runs to 16 residues. With regard to this clone: The antigen is not known.

This clonotype originated in a girl aged 10 to 17 in good health and CMV-seronegative. The sequencing input was PBMCs. The chain carries TRBV27 and TRBJ2-3; TRBD2 matches at 8 bases. The DNA for the CDR3 is TGTGCCAGCAGTTTGGTAGCGGGGCAGATTACAGATACGCAGTATTTT. As protein: CASSLVAGQITDTQYF.